What follows are 25 T cell receptor beta chains derived from one specimen sequenced in a study of shared clonotypes between healthy human individuals. Using immunoSEQ multiplex PCR, the repertoire was profiled, and TCRdb retains in-frame clones only, with some absent. The sample has 2,500,000 or so clones; 80% to 95% are singletons. The sequenced sample consisted of naive CD4+ T cells from PBMCs. Specified subset: CD45RA+ positively selected. The receptor set was obtained from a man aged 18 to 35 in good health. Some clones in this sample may be carry-over from other donors' samples.

This clone was seen only once. Other DNA sequences in this specimen translate into the identical CDR3. This chain joins TRBV2 and TRBJ1-3; D remains unclear. V was trimmed by 3 bases and J by 0 bases, leaving 6 bases between them. Per germline, CDR1 SNHLY and CDR2 FYNNEI. This CDR3 has 14 amino acids. The CDR3 here is CASSETRSGNTIYF. CDR3 sequence (DNA): TGTGCCAGCAGTGAGACCCGCTCTGGAAACACCATATATTTT.

This clone was observed a single time. V gene TRBV5-1 combines with J gene TRBJ2-1, with a possible D match to TRBD2 (7 bases). CDR1 is SGHRS and CDR2 is YFSETQ in the germline V gene. This CDR3 region has 15 residues. V was cut by 5 bases and J by 2 bases, with 14 bases left in between. The CDR3 here is CASSRGEGPYNEQFF. The CDR3 nucleotides are TGCGCCAGCAGTAGGGGGGAGGGCCCCTACAATGAGCAGTTCTTC. Together with reference TRBV5-1 and TRBJ2-1, the CDR3 gives the full variable domain: KAGVTQTPRYLIKTRGQQVTLSCSPISGHRSVSWYQQTPGQGLQFLFEYFSETQRNKGNFPGRFSGRQFSNSRSEMNVSTLELGDSALYLCASSRGEGPYNEQFFGPGTRLTVL.

CDR3 residues: CASSSREPSSYEQYF. The CDR3 DNA reads TGTGCCAGCAGTTCGCGGGAGCCCTCCTCCTACGAGCAGTACTTC. V gene TRBV28 combines with J gene TRBJ2-7; 7 positions match TRBD2. CDR1 is MDHEN, CDR2 SYDVKM, per germline. V was clipped by 4 bases and J by 0 bases; unmatched bases: 6. CDR3 size: 15 residues.

V usage is TRBV11-2 and J usage is TRBJ2-5; D is undetermined. The V and J ends lost 7 bases and 5 bases respectively, with 17 bases between them. Germline CDR1 SGHAT, CDR2 FQNNGV. This CDR3 spans 14 amino acids. The CDR3 loop is CASTLGSGKETQYF. DNA for the CDR3: TGTGCCAGCACCCTCGGGTCGGGCAAGGAGACCCAGTACTTC.

The chain is built from TRBV5-1 and TRBJ2-7; TRBD2 matches 7 bases. The CDR3 sequence is 16 residues long. J lost 6 bases, V lost 0 bases, and 12 bases had no gene match. Germline loops: CDR1 SGHRS, CDR2 YFSETQ. CDR3 nucleotide sequence: TGCGCCAGCAGCTTGGCCCTGGCTAGCGGTGAGGCCGAGCAGTACTTC. It translates to CASSLALASGEAEQYF.

The rearrangement joins TRBV5-8 to TRBJ2-1; TRBD1 is a possible D gene (5 bases). The CDR3 is made up of 15 amino acids. The V end lost 4 bases, the J end lost 0 bases, and 11 bases lay between the germline ends. Germline V gene data show CDR1 as SGHTS and CDR2 as YDEGEE. CDR3 residues: CASSALGDSYNEQFF. Here the CDR3 DNA reads TGTGCCAGCAGCGCGCTAGGGGACTCCTACAATGAGCAGTTCTTC.

The sample holds one count of this clone. The chain has TRBV7-9 and TRBJ2-7, with 9 nucleotides matching TRBD2. From germline, CDR1 is SEHNR and CDR2 FQNEAQ (reference sequence). The ends lost 3 bases at V and 5 bases at J; junction bases unmatched: 5. This CDR3 spans 14 amino acids. CDR3 loop: CASSLFSGSDEQYF. The CDR3 DNA sequence: TGTGCCAGCAGCTTGTTTAGCGGGAGTGACGAGCAGTACTTC.

V usage is TRBV15 and J usage is TRBJ2-4; tentatively, D is TRBD1 or TRBD2 (5 bases each). V was shortened by 1 base and J by 4 bases, with 14 bases between the two germline ends. The germline V gene has CDR1 LNHNV and CDR2 YYDKDF (reference sequence). This CDR3 is built from 16 residues. DNA of the CDR3: TGTGCCACCAGCAGAGCAGGGACGCCGAAGAAAAACATTCAGTACTTC. Encoded protein: CATSRAGTPKKNIQYF.

The chain is built from TRBV7-2 and TRBJ2-5; 10 bases are a match to TRBD1. CDR3 length equals 16 residues. Germline CDR1 and CDR2: SGHTA and FQGNSA. J gave up 5 bases and V 5 bases, and 11 bases lay outside the gene matches. The DNA for the CDR3 is TGTGCCAGCAGCCATATTCGACAGGGGGCGCCTGAGACCCAGTACTTC. Translated: CASSHIRQGAPETQYF.

The chain links TRBV4-2 to TRBJ2-7; D remains ambiguous. The V gene's germline CDR1 is LGHNA and CDR2 YNFKEQ. The CDR3 has 14 residues. Deletions cut 1 base from V and 5 bases from J, with 12 bases between. DNA of the CDR3: TGTGCCAGCAGCCAAGTTCTAGAAGGTGACGAGCAGTACTTC. This codes for CASSQVLEGDEQYF.

The chain joins TRBV5-1 to TRBJ2-5, with TRBD2 as a possible D gene (6 bases). Germline V gene sequence: CDR1 SGHRS, CDR2 YFSETQ. With 4 bases removed from V and 4 bases from J, the gap between germline ends came to 17 bases. CDR3 length equals 15 residues. CDR3 in amino acids: CASSPLGGQSETQYF. DNA for the CDR3: TGCGCCAGCAGCCCCCTCGGAGGGCAATCAGAGACCCAGTACTTC.

V usage is TRBV18 and J usage is TRBJ2-7; 7 bases are shared with TRBD2. The germline CDR1 and CDR2 sequences are KGHSH and LQKENI. V lost 6 bases to trimming and J lost 0 bases; unmatched junction nucleotides: 8. This CDR3 comprises 15 residues. CDR3 protein: CASSRALAASYEQYF. CDR3 nucleotide sequence: TGTGCCAGCTCTCGCGCCCTAGCGGCCTCCTACGAGCAGTACTTC.

V and J are TRBV2 and TRBJ2-3, with no clear D. Germline CDR1 is SNHLY and CDR2 is FYNNEI. Trimming left V 1 base short and J 2 bases short, with 7 bases between. The CDR3 contains 14 residues. In nucleotides, the CDR3 is TGTGCCAGCAGTGAAGAGGAGACCACAGATACGCAGTATTTT. Amino acids: CASSEEETTDTQYF.

This rearrangement joins TRBV30 to TRBJ1-6; D perhaps matches TRBD1 (6 bases). Looked up from germline, CDR1 is GTSNPN and CDR2 is SVGIG (reference sequence). Trimming took 0 bases from V and 6 from J, leaving 12 bases between them. This CDR3 spans 15 amino acids. The CDR3, as DNA: TGTGCCTGGAGTGTAGGGGGACTGAGTAATTCACCCCTCCACTTT. It translates to CAWSVGGLSNSPLHF.

This clone occurred once. V usage is TRBV11-1 and J usage is TRBJ2-3; maybe TRBD2 (6 bases). CDR1 SGHAT and CDR2 FQDESV come from the germline V gene (reference sequence). The CDR3 has 15 residues. V dropped 5 bases and J dropped 5 bases, with 17 bases sitting between them. CDR3 bases: TGTGCCAGCAGCCCCGGGAGTGGAAGAGTAGATACGCAGTATTTT. It translates to CASSPGSGRVDTQYF.

The CDR3 loop reads CASSLDQREAVRTQYF. DNA of the CDR3: TGTGCCAGCAGCTTGGATCAGCGGGAGGCCGTCCGGACCCAGTACTTC. The V gene is TRBV5-6, the J gene TRBJ2-5; 9 positions match TRBD2. The trim removed 0 bases at V and 7 bases at J, leaving 10 bases unmatched. This CDR3 comprises 16 residues. In germline, CDR1 is SGHDT, CDR2 YYEEEE.

CDR3 nucleotides: TGCGCCAGCAGCTTCCGGGACTCAGGATACGAGCAGTACTTC. The encoded protein is CASSFRDSGYEQYF. The chain combines TRBV5-1 with TRBJ2-7; weak D call: TRBD2 (6 bases). Deletions cut 2 bases from V and 4 bases from J, with 13 bases between. Per germline, CDR1 SGHRS and CDR2 YFSETQ. The CDR3 is made up of 14 amino acids.

This rearrangement joins TRBV5-1 to TRBJ2-3, with D uncertain. Per the germline V gene, CDR1 is SGHRS and CDR2 is YFSETQ. V was cut by 0 bases and J by 4 bases, with 9 bases left in between. The CDR3 is made up of 14 amino acids. The CDR3 spells CASSLGGPSDTQYF. The CDR3 DNA sequence: TGCGCCAGCAGCTTGGGTGGGCCATCAGATACGCAGTATTTT.

This rearrangement joins TRBV7-9 to TRBJ2-5; perhaps TRBD1 as D (5 bases). In germline, CDR1 is SEHNR, CDR2 FQNEAQ (reference sequence). V was trimmed by 6 bases and J by 2 bases, leaving 16 bases between them. The CDR3 covers 15 residues. CDR3 coding DNA: TGTGCCAGCAGGTCTGCTGGGGCAGCGCAAGAGACCCAGTACTTC. This sequence encodes CASRSAGAAQETQYF.

V gene TRBV19 combines with J gene TRBJ2-3, with 9 bases fitting TRBD1. The CDR3 totals 15 residues. The junction had 9 bases not matched to a gene; V was cut back by 7 bases and J by 4 bases. Germline assignment: CDR1 LNHDA and CDR2 SQIVND (reference sequence). CDR3 nucleotide sequence: TGTGCCAGTAACCCACGGGGGACAGGGTCAGATACGCAGTATTTT. It is translated as CASNPRGTGSDTQYF.

This sequence joins TRBV5-1 and TRBJ1-1; D unclear. Trimming removed 3 bases at V and 7 bases at J, with 10 bases between. There are 12 residues in the CDR3. Germline CDR1 and CDR2: SGHRS and YFSETQ. CDR3 region: CASSYGGGEAFF. CDR3 nucleotides: TGCGCCAGCAGCTATGGCGGAGGTGAAGCTTTCTTT.

The chain is built from TRBV30 and TRBJ1-4; a possible D gene is TRBD1 (5 bases). Germline assignment: CDR1 GTSNPN and CDR2 SVGIG (reference sequence). This CDR3 region has 15 residues. The V and J ends lost 4 bases and 8 bases respectively, with 20 bases between them. CDR3 protein: CAWTLRDGFGEKLFF. CDR3 DNA sequence: TGTGCCTGGACCTTGAGGGACGGGTTCGGGGAAAAACTGTTTTTT.

The chain joins TRBV27 to TRBJ2-5; 9 nucleotides line up with TRBD1. Losses at the gene ends were 1 base for V and 1 base for J; bases not matched to a gene: 19. CDR1 is MNHEY and CDR2 is SMNVEV in the germline V gene (reference sequence). This CDR3 has 21 residues. The CDR3 loop is CASSLWPSGTGTKNGQETQYF. In DNA, the CDR3 is TGTGCCAGCAGTTTATGGCCCAGCGGGACAGGGACGAAGAATGGCCAAGAGACCCAGTACTTC.

The J gene is TRBJ2-2, the V gene TRBV6-6; 8 bases align to TRBD2. The germline CDR1 and CDR2 sequences are MNHNY and SVGAGI (reference sequence). This CDR3 has 14 amino acids. The V segment lost 10 bases and the J segment 3 bases; nucleotides outside the gene matches: 7. CDR3: CATGRDMDTGELFF. The DNA for the CDR3 is TGTGCCACCGGGAGGGACATGGACACCGGGGAGCTGTTTTTT.

The chain recombines TRBV28 with TRBJ2-7; a weak D match, TRBD2 (6 bases). The CDR3 spans 14 residues. From germline, CDR1 is MDHEN and CDR2 SYDVKM. V lost 2 bases to trimming and J lost 2 bases, with 10 bases between them. The CDR3 loop reads CASSLVGGPYEQYF. The CDR3 DNA follows: TGTGCCAGCAGTTTAGTGGGGGGTCCCTACGAGCAGTACTTC.